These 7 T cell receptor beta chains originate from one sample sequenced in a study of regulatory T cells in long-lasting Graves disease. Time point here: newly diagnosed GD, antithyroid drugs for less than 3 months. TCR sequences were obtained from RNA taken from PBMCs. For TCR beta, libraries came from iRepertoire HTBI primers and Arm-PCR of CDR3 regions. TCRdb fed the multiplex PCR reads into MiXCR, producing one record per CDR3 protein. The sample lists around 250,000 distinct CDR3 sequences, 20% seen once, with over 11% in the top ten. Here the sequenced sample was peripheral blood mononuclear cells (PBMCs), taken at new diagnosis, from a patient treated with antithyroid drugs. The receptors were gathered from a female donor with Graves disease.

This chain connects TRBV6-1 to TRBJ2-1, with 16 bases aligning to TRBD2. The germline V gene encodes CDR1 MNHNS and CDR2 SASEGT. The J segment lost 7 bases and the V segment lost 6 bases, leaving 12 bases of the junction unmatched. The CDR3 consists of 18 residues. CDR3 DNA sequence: TGTGCCAGCAGAGCCGCCGGGACTAGCGGGAGGGGGGGAAATGAGCAGTTCTTC. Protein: CASRAAGTSGRGGNEQFF.

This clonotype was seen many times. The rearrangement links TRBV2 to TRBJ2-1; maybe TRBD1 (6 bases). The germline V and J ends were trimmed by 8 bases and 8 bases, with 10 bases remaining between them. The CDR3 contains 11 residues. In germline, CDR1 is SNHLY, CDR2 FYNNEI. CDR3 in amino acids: CASANRDEQFF. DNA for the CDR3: TGTGCCAGCGCAAACAGGGATGAGCAGTTCTTC. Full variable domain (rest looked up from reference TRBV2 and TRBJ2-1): EPEVTQTPSHQVTQMGQEVILRCVPISNHLYFYWYRQILGQKVEFLVSFYNNEISEKSEIFDDQFSVERPDGSNFTLKIRSTKLEDSAMYFCASANRDEQFFGPGTRLTVL.

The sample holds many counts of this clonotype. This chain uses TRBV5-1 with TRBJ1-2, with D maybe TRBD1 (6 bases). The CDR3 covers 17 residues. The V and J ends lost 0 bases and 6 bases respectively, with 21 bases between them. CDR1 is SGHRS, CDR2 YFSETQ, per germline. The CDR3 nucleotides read TGCGCCAGCAGCTTGGAGGTAGGGGGAGCAGCTCCCGATGGCTACACCTTC. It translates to CASSLEVGGAAPDGYTF.

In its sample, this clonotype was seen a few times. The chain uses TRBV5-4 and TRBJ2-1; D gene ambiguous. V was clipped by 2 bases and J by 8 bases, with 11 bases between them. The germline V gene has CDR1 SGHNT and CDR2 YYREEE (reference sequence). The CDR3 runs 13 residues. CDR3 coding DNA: TGTGCCAGCAGCTTACCCCTACACCATGAGCAGTTCTTC. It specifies CASSLPLHHEQFF.

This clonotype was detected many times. The CDR3 DNA reads TGTGCCAGCAGGGTTCTGGCTGATTCACCCCTCCACTTT. This encodes CASRVLADSPLHF. V usage is TRBV27 and J usage is TRBJ1-6; no clear D. Trimming stripped 6 bases from V and 8 bases from J, with 11 bases between. Germline V gene lookup returns CDR1 MNHEY and CDR2 SMNVEV (reference sequence). The length of the CDR3 is 13 residues.

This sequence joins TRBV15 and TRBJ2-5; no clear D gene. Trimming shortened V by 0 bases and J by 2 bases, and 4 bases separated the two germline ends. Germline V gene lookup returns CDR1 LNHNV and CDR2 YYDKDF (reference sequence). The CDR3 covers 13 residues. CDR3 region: CATSRDWQETQYF. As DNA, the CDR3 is TGTGCCACCAGCAGAGATTGGCAAGAGACCCAGTACTTC.

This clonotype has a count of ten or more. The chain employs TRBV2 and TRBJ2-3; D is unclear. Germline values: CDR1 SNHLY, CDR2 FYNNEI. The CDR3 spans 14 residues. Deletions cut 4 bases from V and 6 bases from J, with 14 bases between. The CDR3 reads CASSGNGLWDTQYF. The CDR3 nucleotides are TGTGCCAGCAGTGGGAACGGGCTATGGGATACGCAGTATTTT.